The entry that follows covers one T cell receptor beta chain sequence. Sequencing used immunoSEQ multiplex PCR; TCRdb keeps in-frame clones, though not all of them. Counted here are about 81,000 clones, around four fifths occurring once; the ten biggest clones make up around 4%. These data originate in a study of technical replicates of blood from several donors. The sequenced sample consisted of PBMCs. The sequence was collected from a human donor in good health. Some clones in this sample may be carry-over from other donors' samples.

CDR3 region: CAGGTGTGSSEQYF. The CDR3 DNA follows: TGTGCCGGCGGAACCGGGACAGGGAGTAGCGAGCAGTACTTC. The rearrangement uses TRBV7-9 and TRBJ2-7; 9 nucleotides align to TRBD1. The CDR3 is 14 residues long. From germline, CDR1 is SEHNR and CDR2 FQNEAQ (reference sequence). V shed 11 bases and J 6 bases; nucleotides not matched to a gene: 14.